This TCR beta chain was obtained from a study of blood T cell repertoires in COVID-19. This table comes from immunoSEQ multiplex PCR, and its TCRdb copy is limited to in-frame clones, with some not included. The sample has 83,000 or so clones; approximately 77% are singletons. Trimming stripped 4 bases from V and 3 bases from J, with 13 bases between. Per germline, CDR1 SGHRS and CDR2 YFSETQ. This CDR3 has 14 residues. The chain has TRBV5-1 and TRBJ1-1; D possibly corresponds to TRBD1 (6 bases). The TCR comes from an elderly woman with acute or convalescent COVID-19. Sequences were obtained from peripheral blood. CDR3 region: CASSPQGTHTEAFF. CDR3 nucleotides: TGCGCCAGCAGCCCCCAAGGGACACACACTGAAGCTTTCTTT. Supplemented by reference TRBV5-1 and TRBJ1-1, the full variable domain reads KAGVTQTPRYLIKTRGQQVTLSCSPISGHRSVSWYQQTPGQGLQFLFEYFSETQRNKGNFPGRFSGRQFSNSRSEMNVSTLELGDSALYLCASSPQGTHTEAFFGQGTRLTVV.